The T cell receptor beta chain under discussion was sequenced for a study of cytomegalovirus exposure and HLA in healthy donors (dated by TCRdb to 2016 to 2017). Turning to the overall study: According to an earlier analysis of 450 to 650 of the donors, 200 million or so T cells yielded 117 million unique TCR beta sequences and around 280 Gb of sequence data. An early release that covered approximately 600 HLA-typed donors contained 300 to 350 gigabases of sequencing data and about 93 million unique TCR sequences. The genetic ancestry cluster associated with self-reported Caucasian donors included roughly four fifths of the roughly 400 genotyped donors. The study was designed to test whether signatures of past pathogen exposure could be identified by cataloging public T cell receptors. The T cell repertoires of 666 subjects were profiled by immunosequencing and related to cytomegalovirus serostatus. Along with the roughly 610-subject first cohort, a separate validation cohort of 120 different subjects was used. To predict cytomegalovirus infection status, the study combined high-throughput TCR immunosequencing, statistical association of individual TCRs with disease status, and machine learning. A later analysis re-analyzed previously published TCR beta repertoires from 666 donors and added high-resolution HLA genotyping to study TCR occurrence patterns. The later analysis used no new phenotypic data to find candidate immune exposures, relying instead on TCR beta sequences and their occurrence across donors. To decide whether each TCR beta V gene segment behaved as functional or pseudogenic, an earlier analysis of some 570 of the donors relied on high-throughput TCR beta sequencing. Alongside the repertoire data, information on donor age, sex, ethnicity and CMV serostatus was compiled. A later genetic analysis used genome-wide SNP genotypes for 398 of the 666 donors, treating that subset as a discovery cohort. Every discovery cohort repertoire had been produced on one sequencing platform. Both class I and class II loci were covered by HLA typing, at four-digit resolution. Typing coverage differed by locus: A, B, C, DRB1 and DQB1 were typed in about 620-640 donors, DQA1 in 500 to 550, DPA1 in around 610, and DPB1 in roughly 470. A handful of DR-DQ haplotypes were handled as single units for association and clustering because linkage in the cohort was strong. On average, 235,054 unique TCR beta nucleotide sequences were sequenced per donor among a few hundred genotyped donors of the cohort, with 15% to 20% of those sequences being non-productive. What the work shows at the level of the full study, not this receptor alone: Only TCR beta chains were sequenced in this cohort, and the absence of alpha or paired-chain data limited detectable features. The sequencing pipeline was judged likely to have produced a cluster of highly shared sequence variants as a technical artifact. The study gave a list of 150 to 200 TCR beta chains associated with cytomegalovirus. Sequencing depth was assumed to be roughly uniform across donors in the presence/absence analyses, though that assumption may not hold. Because some donors lacked HLA typing at each locus, the association tests relied only on the typed subset. In a later analysis, HLA-associated TCR beta chains were found to be more clonally expanded and to have lower generation probabilities than equally common non-associated chains. At a false discovery rate of 0.05, a later analysis linked 16,951 TCR beta sequences to specific HLA alleles. An earlier analysis of around 540 of the donors showed that most TCR beta V segments appeared in productive rearrangements either about 90% or about 30% of the time, which broadly matched IMGT annotations. A later analysis found that TCR association rates varied across HLA loci, with DRB1 alleles showing the most associated TCRs and HLA-C alleles the fewest. The authors suggested that the approach could potentially be extended to other disease states and immunological phenotypes. A further reported finding was that TCR beta sequences accurately predicted the HLA-A and HLA-B alleles for most subjects in the first cohort. In a later genetic analysis, a missense DCLRE1C variant was associated with V-gene and J-gene trimming of TCR beta chains, and the association was replicated in an independent cohort. A later genetic analysis reported fewer N-insertions in productive TCRs among donors in an Asian-associated ancestry cluster than the approximately 670-donor mean. A few of the identified cytomegalovirus-associated TCR beta chains were confirmed in vitro to be specific for cytomegalovirus antigens. Because counts were too low, about 18 rarely observed V segments, including chromosome 9 orphons, were excluded from the earlier analysis of about 500 of the donors. For the cohort, immune exposure information was limited to CMV serostatus. The 87-base-pair reads could not distinguish some IMGT-functional V segments, including TRBV6-2 and TRBV6-3, so those segments were excluded. Strong co-occurrence of HLA alleles, especially DR and DQ, made assigning TCR associations to individual alleles difficult. According to a later analysis, most CMV-associated TCR beta chains appeared to be HLA-restricted, and the HLA associations seemed to be driven largely by CMV exposure. Across donors, most TCR sequences were observed very rarely, whereas some public TCRs were present in many individuals. Correlated functional status among segregating V segments might reflect linkage disequilibrium, but an unknown experimental factor could not be ruled out. The classifier was reported to diagnose cytomegalovirus status with high specificity and sensitivity in both the original and validation cohorts. In a later analysis, several top co-occurrence clusters were reported to appear linked to parvovirus B19, influenza, CMV and Epstein-Barr virus.

In this sample, this clone turned up a few times. This clone's antigen is unknown. No base quality information exists; no much larger clone differs at one position. Looking up the germline V gene (reference sequence) yields CDR1 LNHDA and CDR2 SQIVND. V is clipped by 1 base and J by 1 base, and the sequence between their germline boundaries is 5 bases long. Measured from the cysteine to the phenylalanine, the CDR3 is 14 residues long. Only the CDR3 portion is preserved as DNA: 42 bases, with reading frame beginning at the first base. The cohort comprised 550 to 700 healthy bone marrow donors. At the time of sampling, all cohort members were nominally healthy, though unrecorded immune exposures were likely present. The donor tested CMV seropositive and was one of the 289 seropositive cohort members. A peripheral blood sample was collected from each donor, and TCR beta sequencing was performed on peripheral blood mononuclear cells. The Qiagen DNeasy Blood Extraction Kit was used to extract genomic DNA from the blood cell samples.

The library was made by the immunoSEQ multiplex PCR assay. The multiplex PCR relied on a mix of 60 forward primers for TCR Vbeta segments and 13 reverse primers for TCR Jbeta segments. The CDR3 region of rearranged TCR beta genes was amplified from genomic DNA with a multiplex PCR assay. The amplified TCR beta libraries were sequenced on the Illumina HiSeq System as 87-base-pair reads. Regarding the original processing steps: Across the 500 to 700 repertoires, a later analysis counted roughly 77 million unique TCR beta chains, around 11 million of which were shared by at least two donors. Raw reads were error-corrected and collapsed into unique sequences with a nearest-neighbor algorithm that merged closely related sequences to remove PCR and sequencing errors. CDR3 sequences were aligned to IMGT reference sequences to assign V, D and J gene segments. For a sequence to be retained, a match of at least six nucleotides to both a V gene segment and a J gene segment was required. A rearrangement counted as productive if the CDR3 had no stop codons and remained in frame with V and J, and every other rearrangement counted as non-productive. Following IMGT convention, CDR3 was defined as the stretch from the second conserved V-encoded cysteine to the conserved J-encoded phenylalanine. Sequences without an unambiguous match to a single V gene segment were excluded from the earlier analysis of a few hundred of the donors. An earlier analysis of several hundred of the donors classified V segments as functional when productive rearrangements were above 56.7% and as segregating when the standard deviation between donors was above 5%. A statistical classification framework was built for diagnosing cytomegalovirus status from the catalog of TCR beta chain sequences. V and J gene assignment, in a later analysis, came from comparing TCR nucleotide sequences with IMGT/GENE-DB human TR gene sequences. In a later analysis, CDR3 sequences and most-parsimonious VDJ recombination scenarios were assigned using the TCRdist pipeline. In a later analysis, each TCR beta chain was defined by its CDR3 amino acid sequence together with its V-gene family, and reads without a unique V-gene family were excluded. To address suspected cross-contamination and a sequencing artifact, a later analysis removed 550 to 750 highly shared, low-generation-probability nucleotide sequences. A later analysis calculated a clonal expansion index for each public chain from normalized within-repertoire ranks of inferred template counts. In a later analysis, generation probabilities were computed with a VDJ recombination model fitted to out-of-frame rearrangements, and the resulting probabilities were checked against IGoR. A later analysis scored TCR-TCR, TCR-HLA and TCR-CMV co-occurrence with hypergeometric tests, applying a repertoire-size bias correction to TCR pairs. To estimate false discovery rates, a later analysis permuted the HLA or CMV assignments 20 times. A later analysis grouped co-occurring TCRs with DBSCAN, adding TCRdist sequence similarity when clustering within HLA-allele-positive subsets. Co-occurrence clustering excluded repertoires with fewer than 30,000 or more than 120,000 public chains, plus five with anomalous nucleotide sharing. TCRdb obtained this table from immuneACCESS and retained in-frame rearrangements with V and J assigned. These tables miss some clones; where compared with another copy, unresolved V genes account for less than half of the shortfall, and the remainder is unexplained. V and J calls and clone size come straight from that table; D and trimming were deduced from the DNA. This sample is represented by 95,000 to 150,000 clones; approximately 72% of them were singletons. Around 30% of the sample belongs to the ten largest clones.

The origin of this receptor is a man aged 55 to 70 in good health and CMV-seropositive. The V and J segments used are TRBV19 and TRBJ1-5; tentative D gene TRBD1, with 5 bases matching. What was sequenced was PBMCs. The CDR3 loop reads CASSIGTSNQPQHF. The DNA reads TGTGCCAGTAGTATAGGGACAAGCAATCAGCCCCAGCATTTT.